The 23 T cell receptor beta chains reported below all come from one sample, sequenced in a study of T cell changes during pregnancy in multiple sclerosis. Libraries were prepared by immunoSEQ multiplex PCR; TCRdb keeps only in-frame clonotypes and omits some of them. Counted here are almost 65,000 clones, roughly 90% occurring once; the ten biggest clones make up roughly 2.2%. The sample consisted of peripheral blood, taken in the first trimester of pregnancy. The origin of the receptors is a female donor with multiple sclerosis, enrolled in a pregnancy study.

This chain links TRBV7-2 with TRBJ2-1; D is perhaps TRBD2 (5 bases). From germline, CDR1 is SGHTA and CDR2 FQGNSA. The CDR3 is made up of 14 amino acids. V was pared by 1 base and J by 8 bases, with 12 bases between. The CDR3, as DNA: TGTGCCAGCAGCTTAGTTCGGGGTTGGTATGAGCAGTTCTTC. Protein: CASSLVRGWYEQFF.

The J gene is TRBJ2-7, the V gene TRBV6-1, with 9 bases fitting TRBD1. Trimming cost V 4 bases and J 1 base; bases outside gene matches: 5. The germline V gene has CDR1 MNHNS and CDR2 SASEGT. The CDR3 is 15 residues long. The CDR3 DNA reads as TGTGCCAGCAGTGGCGCCGGGACAGGGTCCTACGAGCAGTACTTC. It translates to CASSGAGTGSYEQYF.

The CDR3 here is CASSVDAGHLQGEQFF. CDR3 nucleotide sequence: TGTGCCAGCAGCGTAGATGCGGGGCACCTCCAGGGTGAGCAGTTCTTC. This rearrangement joins TRBV9 to TRBJ2-1, with a weak D call TRBD2 (6 bases). Germline V gene data show CDR1 as SGDLS and CDR2 as YYNGEE. The CDR3 sequence is 16 residues long. Trimming left V 0 bases short and J 9 bases short, with 19 bases between.

The CDR3 coding sequence is TGTGCCTACTTAGCCGGGACAGGGTCAGATACGCAGTATTTT. Amino acid sequence: CAYLAGTGSDTQYF. The chain has TRBV30 and TRBJ2-3; 9 nucleotides align to TRBD1. Per germline, CDR1 GTSNPN and CDR2 SVGIG (reference sequence). V lost 7 bases to trimming and J lost 4 bases; unmatched junction nucleotides: 9. The CDR3 length is 14 residues.

This clone was detected only once. This sequence joins TRBV7-9 and TRBJ2-5; no definite D call. The CDR3 contains 15 residues. CDR1 and CDR2 (germline): SEHNR, FQNEAQ (reference sequence). V was pared by 5 bases and J by 2 bases, with 15 bases between. CDR3 region: CASSPRRSGQETQYF. The DNA of the CDR3 is TGTGCCAGCAGCCCCCGACGGTCAGGACAAGAGACCCAGTACTTC.

The genes are TRBV4-1 and TRBJ2-7; TRBD1 aligns across 8 bases. The CDR3 consists of 18 residues. Trimming removed 0 bases from V and 0 bases from J; junction bases left unmatched: 10. From germline, CDR1 is MGHRA and CDR2 YSYEKL. In DNA form, the CDR3 reads TGCGCCAGCAGCCAAGACCCCGGACAGGGACTGAGCTCCTACGAGCAGTACTTC. This encodes CASSQDPGQGLSSYEQYF.

This clone was seen a single time. The chain has TRBV7-9 and TRBJ2-3, with 10 nucleotides matching TRBD2. The CDR3 is 19 amino acids. Germline CDR1 SEHNR, CDR2 FQNEAQ (reference sequence). Trimming removed 5 bases from V and 2 bases from J; junction bases left unmatched: 16. The CDR3: CASSPQGGSGRVYTDTQYF. In nucleotides, the CDR3 is TGTGCCAGCAGCCCCCAGGGAGGCAGCGGGAGGGTCTACACAGATACGCAGTATTTT.

This clone was seen a few times. This sequence joins TRBV30 and TRBJ2-1; 10 bases are a match to TRBD2. V was clipped by 2 bases and J by 4 bases; unmatched bases: 11. The CDR3 loop spans 17 amino acids. Germline V lookup: CDR1 GTSNPN, CDR2 SVGIG (reference sequence). The CDR3 sequence: CAWSSRTGLATYNEQFF. In DNA form, the CDR3 reads TGTGCCTGGAGTAGCCGAACGGGACTAGCGACTTACAATGAGCAGTTCTTC.

The V gene is TRBV7-2, the J gene TRBJ1-4, with D possibly matching TRBD1 (5 bases). CDR3 length: 15 residues. Trimming removed 1 base at V and 4 bases at J, with 10 bases between. Per the germline V gene, CDR1 is SGHTA and CDR2 is FQGNSA. In nucleotides, the CDR3 is TGTGCCAGCAGCTTAGTGGGAGGGGTTAATGAAAAACTGTTTTTT. It yields the protein CASSLVGGVNEKLFF.

The chain couples TRBV4-1 to TRBJ1-1, with D perhaps TRBD1 (5 bases). Per germline, CDR1 MGHRA and CDR2 YSYEKL. This CDR3 has 15 amino acids. Trimming took 4 bases from V and 4 from J, leaving 16 bases between them. CDR3 sequence: CASSLSGQGFTEAFF. The CDR3 DNA follows: TGCGCCAGCAGCCTTTCTGGGCAGGGCTTCACTGAAGCTTTCTTT.

This clone was seen a single time. CDR3 nucleotides: TGCAGCGTTGTCCGGGAAGGGTACTACACTGAAGCTTTCTTT. Translation: CSVVREGYYTEAFF. V gene TRBV29-1 combines with J gene TRBJ1-1; D is unclear. The length of the CDR3 is 14 residues. The germline CDR1 and CDR2 sequences are SQVTM and ANQGSEA. V was cut by 4 bases and J by 3 bases, with 15 bases left in between.

The V gene is TRBV4-3, the J gene TRBJ2-1; 11 nucleotides line up with TRBD1. The CDR3 loop spans 16 amino acids. Germline-derived CDR1 and CDR2 are LGHNA and YSLEER. Trimming removed 3 bases from V and 7 bases from J; junction bases left unmatched: 8. As DNA, the CDR3 is TGCGCCAGCAGCCAGGTAACCGGGACAGGGGGTAATGAGCAGTTCTTC. Its translation is CASSQVTGTGGNEQFF.

The J gene is TRBJ2-7, the V gene TRBV10-3; 7 nucleotides agree with TRBD1. This CDR3 is built from 15 residues. Losses at the gene ends were 4 bases for V and 3 bases for J; bases not matched to a gene: 9. Germline values: CDR1 ENHRY, CDR2 SYGVKD. CDR3 loop: CAISASRTGSYEQYF. Written as DNA, the CDR3 is TGTGCCATCAGTGCGTCAAGGACAGGAAGCTACGAGCAGTACTTC.

This chain uses TRBV19 with TRBJ1-2, with a tentative D call TRBD1 (5 bases). Germline assignment: CDR1 LNHDA and CDR2 SQIVND (reference sequence). Trimming pared 4 bases from V and 0 bases from J, leaving 6 bases between. The CDR3 spans 13 residues. DNA of the CDR3: TGTGCCAGTAGTACGACAGCTAACTATGGCTACACCTTC. Translating gives CASSTTANYGYTF.

The V call is TRBV5-8, the J call TRBJ2-5, with 8 bases fitting TRBD1. Germline lookup yields CDR1 SGHTS and CDR2 YDEGEE. V was clipped by 0 bases and J by 4 bases; unmatched bases: 5. This CDR3 comprises 15 residues. The CDR3 region is CASSLGTGLGETQYF. DNA for the CDR3: TGTGCCAGCAGCTTGGGGACAGGGCTTGGAGAGACCCAGTACTTC.

The genes are TRBV21-1 and TRBJ2-4; the D call TRBD1 from the table was never checked on the DNA. TRBV21-1 is an annotated pseudogene. The CDR3 spans 17 residues. CDR3 in DNA: TGTGCCAGCAGCAAAAAGGGGGGCAGACAGGGGTGGGACATTCAGTACTTC. Translation: CASSKKGGRQGWDIQYF.

The chain recombines TRBV19 with TRBJ2-1, with TRBD2 matching over 7 bases. J gave up 9 bases and V 7 bases, and 9 bases lay outside the gene matches. This CDR3 is built from 13 residues. Germline V gene data show CDR1 as LNHDA and CDR2 as SQIVND (reference sequence). This CDR3 reads CASKREGHGEQFF. CDR3 sequence (DNA): TGTGCCAGTAAGAGGGAGGGCCACGGTGAGCAGTTCTTC.

This chain connects TRBV5-1 to TRBJ2-5; D perhaps matches TRBD2 (5 bases). This CDR3 is built from 13 residues. CDR1 is SGHRS and CDR2 is YFSETQ in the germline V gene. Trimming removed 1 base from V and 4 bases from J, with 8 bases in between. CDR3 sequence reads: CASSLRRLETQYF. The DNA of the CDR3 is TGCGCCAGCAGCTTGAGGAGGCTAGAGACCCAGTACTTC.

The gene calls are TRBV6-6 and TRBJ2-7, with 9 bases identical to TRBD1. After removal of 6 bases from V and 3 bases from J, the junction contained 9 bases not matched to a gene. The CDR3 loop spans 15 amino acids. CDR1 and CDR2 from the germline V gene are MNHNY and SVGAGI (reference sequence). This chain's CDR3 is CASSIDRGRNYEQYF. CDR3 bases: TGTGCCAGCAGCATCGACAGGGGGAGAAACTACGAGCAGTACTTC.

The chain couples TRBV2 to TRBJ1-4, with no clear D. This CDR3 is built from 15 residues. Germline CDR1 reads SNHLY; CDR2 reads FYNNEI. Between the trimmed V and J ends, which lost 0 bases and 10 bases, there was a span of 15 bases. The DNA for the CDR3 is TGTGCCAGCAGTGAAGCGCTTGGCAGCACGGGAAAACTGTTTTTT. This codes for CASSEALGSTGKLFF.

The rearrangement uses TRBV18 and TRBJ2-7; 9 bases align to TRBD1. CDR1 and CDR2 (germline): KGHSH, LQKENI. V lost 2 bases to trimming and J lost 4 bases; unmatched junction nucleotides: 6. The CDR3 covers 15 residues. CDR3 DNA sequence: TGTGCCAGCTCACCATTGGGGACAGGGATTTACGAGCAGTACTTC. Translation: CASSPLGTGIYEQYF.

The J gene is TRBJ2-3, the V gene TRBV29-1, with 10 bases aligning to TRBD2. V lost 7 bases, J lost 6 bases, and 7 bases stayed unmatched. The CDR3 has 13 residues. CDR1 SQVTM and CDR2 ANQGSEA come from the germline V gene. The CDR3 reads CSARLAGADTQYF. The CDR3 DNA is TGCAGCGCCCGACTAGCGGGTGCGGATACGCAGTATTTT.

V is TRBV7-2 and J is TRBJ2-7; a weak D match, TRBD1 (6 bases). The CDR3 loop spans 14 amino acids. Trimming pared 5 bases from V and 1 base from J, leaving 12 bases between. Germline lookup yields CDR1 SGHTA and CDR2 FQGNSA. The CDR3 loop is CASSPATGSYEQYF. The CDR3 DNA follows: TGTGCCAGCAGCCCAGCGACAGGATCCTACGAGCAGTACTTC.